This T cell receptor beta chain was captured in a study of T cell repertoires in cytomegalovirus infection. TCRdb reanalysed the reads using MiXCR and keeps one entry per CDR3 protein. The sample yields tens of thousands of distinct CDR3 sequences, about 4% seen once. This clonotype was picked up many times. Sequencing input: PBMCs. This clonotype was obtained from a human donor in good health (CMV status not recorded). Some clones in this sample may be carry-over from other donors' samples.

CDR3 sequence: CASSSKGQLNEKLFF. The CDR3 DNA reads as TGTGCCAGCAGCTCCAAGGGACAGCTGAATGAAAAACTGTTTTTT. This rearrangement joins TRBV7-8 to TRBJ1-4, with 7 bases lining up with TRBD1. V gave up 4 bases and J gave up 5 bases; unmatched junction bases: 7. The V gene's germline CDR1 is SGHVS and CDR2 FQNEAQ. This CDR3 contains 15 residues.